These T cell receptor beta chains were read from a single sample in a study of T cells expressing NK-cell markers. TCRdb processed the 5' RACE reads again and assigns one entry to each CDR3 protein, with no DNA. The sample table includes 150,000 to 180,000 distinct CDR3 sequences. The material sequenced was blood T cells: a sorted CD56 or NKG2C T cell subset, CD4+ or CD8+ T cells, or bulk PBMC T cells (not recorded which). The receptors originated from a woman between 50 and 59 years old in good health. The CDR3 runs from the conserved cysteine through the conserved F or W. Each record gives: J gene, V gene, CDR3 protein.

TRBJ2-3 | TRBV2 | CASSDGDGTSTDTQYF
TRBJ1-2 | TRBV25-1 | CASTPGQAGGYTF
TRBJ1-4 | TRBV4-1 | CASSHLLNINEKLFF
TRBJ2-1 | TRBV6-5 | CASSPSKFPYNEQFF
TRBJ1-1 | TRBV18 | CASSPLRNTEAFF
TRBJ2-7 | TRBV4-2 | CASSQDPSGTYEQYF
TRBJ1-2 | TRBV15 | CATSRVVNIAYGYTF
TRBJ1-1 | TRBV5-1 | CASKRGTEAFF
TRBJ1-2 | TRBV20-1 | CSPRVTGAHNYGYTF
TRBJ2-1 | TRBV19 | CASSQTSGGFSYNEQFF
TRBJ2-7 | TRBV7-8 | CASSLVGRGYEQYF
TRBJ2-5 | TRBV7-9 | CASSLVAETGETQYF
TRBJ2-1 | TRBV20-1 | CSARHPKTSYLDEQFF
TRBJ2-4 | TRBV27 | CASSSRDGGIGIQYF
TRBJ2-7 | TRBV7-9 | CASRDPRGGEQYF
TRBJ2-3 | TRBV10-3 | CAISERWGGTDTQYF
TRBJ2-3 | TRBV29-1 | CSVEGTSGSNTDTQYF
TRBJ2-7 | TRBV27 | CASTRLLAGGSYEQYF
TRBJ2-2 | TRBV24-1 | CATSDPTGGEGTGELFF
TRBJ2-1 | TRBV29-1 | CSVEDLYGSGRAEGEQFF
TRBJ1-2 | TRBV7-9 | CASSSGNYGYTF
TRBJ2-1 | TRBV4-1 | CASSRLAGGHNEQFF
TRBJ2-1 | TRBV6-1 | CASRIFKSGSYNEQFF
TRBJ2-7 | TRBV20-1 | CSAREGLGHYEQYF
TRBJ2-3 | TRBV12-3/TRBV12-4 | CASSPSTGSTDTQYF
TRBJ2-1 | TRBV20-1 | CSAGPKNEQFF
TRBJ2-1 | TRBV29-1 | CSVEQSYNEQFF
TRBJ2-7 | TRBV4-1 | CASSQEWGSLGSYEQYF
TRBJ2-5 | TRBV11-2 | CASTGGGETQYF
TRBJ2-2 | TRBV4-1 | CASSQDRAGGGELFF
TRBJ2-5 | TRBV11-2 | CASSQLAGGEQETQYF
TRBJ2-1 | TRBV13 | CASSGLAGDVNEQFF
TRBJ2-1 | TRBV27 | CASLAGADNEQFF
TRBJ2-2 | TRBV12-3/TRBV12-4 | CASTQGRANTGELFF
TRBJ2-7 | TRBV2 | CAIETGTSESYEQYF
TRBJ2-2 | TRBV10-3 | CAINRGNGELFF
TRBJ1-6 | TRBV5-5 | CASVLGPPYNSPLHF
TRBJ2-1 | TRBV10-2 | CASSRLAGDHEQFF
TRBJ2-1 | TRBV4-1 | CASSQDLSGLSYNEQFF
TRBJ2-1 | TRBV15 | CATSRASWGRLATLNEQFF
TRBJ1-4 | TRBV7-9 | CASIGGDEKLFF
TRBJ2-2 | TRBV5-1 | CASSVRLDTGELFF
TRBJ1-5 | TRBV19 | CATTPATANNQPQHF
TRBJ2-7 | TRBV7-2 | CASSPTPQVYEQYF
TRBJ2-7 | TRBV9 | CASSDGTRFEQYF
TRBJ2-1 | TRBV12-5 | CASGLLAGPYNEQFF
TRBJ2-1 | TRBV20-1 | CSAREGGEYEQFF
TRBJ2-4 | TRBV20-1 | CSASEGRSGYDIQYF
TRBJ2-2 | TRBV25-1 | CASSELQPGGELFF
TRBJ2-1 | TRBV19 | CASINPGTYNEQFF
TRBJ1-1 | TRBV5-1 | CASSLDLRGMNTEASF
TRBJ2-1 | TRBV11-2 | CASSRDSGAYNEQFF
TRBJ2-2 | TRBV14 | CASSLPANTGELFF